A selection of T cell receptor beta chains follows, all from one sample in a study of T cell changes during pregnancy in multiple sclerosis. Method: immunoSEQ multiplex PCR; TCRdb's copy keeps in-frame clones and lacks some. Of about 54,000 clones detected, about 90% appear once; the ten largest clones hold approximately 1.1%. The sequencing here drew on peripheral blood, taken after pregnancy. These receptors were collected from a female donor in good health, enrolled as a control in a pregnancy study. The CDR3 runs from the conserved cysteine through the conserved F or W. Each record gives: clone size, D gene, V gene, J gene, CDR3 DNA, CDR3 protein. D genes are given only for firm matches. The size entry is marked missing in some rows and otherwise reads once, few, many or a size class.

size: .; D: TRBD1; V: TRBV6-4; J: TRBJ1-5; DNA: TGTGCCAGCAGGGACCGGGACAGGGGATCCCTCAATCAGCCCCAGCATTTT; CDR3: CASRDRDRGSLNQPQHF
size: .; D: TRBD1; V: TRBV15; J: TRBJ1-2; DNA: TGTGCCACCAGCAGAGCCGGGACAGCGTATGGCTACACCTTC; CDR3: CATSRAGTAYGYTF
size: .; D: .; V: TRBV18; J: TRBJ1-1; DNA: TGTGCCAGCTCACCCACAGGTATCCTAACGAACACTGAAGCTTTCTTT; CDR3: CASSPTGILTNTEAFF
size: few; D: .; V: TRBV5-1; J: TRBJ1-2; DNA: TGCGCCAGCAGCCTCGGGGACGCCCGGGAGGGCTACACCTTC; CDR3: CASSLGDAREGYTF
size: .; D: TRBD1; V: TRBV5-4; J: TRBJ1-2; DNA: TGTGCCAGCAGCTTAAGGCAGGGGGCGAATGGCTACACCTTC; CDR3: CASSLRQGANGYTF
size: .; D: TRBD1; V: TRBV5-1; J: TRBJ2-5; DNA: TGCGCCAGCAGCGTACAGGGGCGCGGGGAGACCCAGTACTTC; CDR3: CASSVQGRGETQYF
size: .; D: .; V: TRBV2; J: TRBJ2-2; DNA: TGTGCCAGCAGTGAGGCCAGTATTAGGGGCACCGGGGAGCTGTTTTTT; CDR3: CASSEASIRGTGELFF
size: few; D: TRBD1; V: TRBV5-1; J: TRBJ1-1; DNA: TGCGCCAGCAGCGTACAGGGGCTGGACACTGAAGCTTTCTTT; CDR3: CASSVQGLDTEAFF
size: once; D: TRBD1; V: TRBV14; J: TRBJ1-3; DNA: TGTGCCAGCAGCCAACTCCCGACAGGGGCTGGAAACACCATATATTTT; CDR3: CASSQLPTGAGNTIYF
size: .; D: TRBD1; V: TRBV7-9; J: TRBJ1-4; DNA: TGTGCCAGCAGCTGGGACAGGGAGGGCGAAAAACTGTTTTTT; CDR3: CASSWDREGEKLFF
size: .; D: .; V: TRBV27; J: TRBJ1-1; DNA: TGTGCCAGCAGTTTCCCCTCAAGGGGTGTCACTGAAGCTTTCTTT; CDR3: CASSFPSRGVTEAFF
size: .; D: TRBD1; V: TRBV10-3; J: TRBJ1-5; DNA: TGTGCCATCAGTGGTGGACAGGCCAATCAGCCCCAGCATTTT; CDR3: CAISGGQANQPQHF
size: .; D: .; V: TRBV30; J: TRBJ2-1; DNA: TGTGCCTGGAGTGTTGGGCTTACAAACAATGAGCAGTTCTTC; CDR3: CAWSVGLTNNEQFF
size: .; D: TRBD1; V: TRBV5-1; J: TRBJ1-2; DNA: TGCGCCAGCAGGACCGGGACAGGGGATGGCTACACCTTC; CDR3: CASRTGTGDGYTF
size: .; D: .; V: TRBV7-9; J: TRBJ2-5; DNA: TGTGCCAGCAGCCTACGAAGGGGATCCGATCAAGAGACCCAGTACTTC; CDR3: CASSLRRGSDQETQYF
size: .; D: TRBD2; V: TRBV19; J: TRBJ2-3; DNA: TGTGCCAGTAGACTCATTACTAGCGGTAGCACAGATACGCAGTATTTT; CDR3: CASRLITSGSTDTQYF